This passage covers 13 T cell receptor beta chains from one sample sequenced in a study of blood T cell repertoires in COVID-19. Sequencing used immunoSEQ multiplex PCR; TCRdb keeps in-frame clones, though not all of them. The sample records 350,000 to 500,000 clones, 70% to 90% being singletons. Sequences were obtained from PBMCs or T cells enriched from blood (not recorded which). The receptor set was obtained from a woman aged 18-29 years who had been exposed to COVID-19.

The chain is built from TRBV24-1 and TRBJ2-2; D not resolved. Trimming took 4 bases from V and 4 from J, leaving 12 bases between them. There are 15 residues in the CDR3. Germline V gene lookup returns CDR1 KGHDR and CDR2 SFDVKD. The CDR3 loop is CATSDTVGSTGELFF. Written as DNA, the CDR3 is TGTGCCACCAGTGACACAGTTGGAAGCACCGGGGAGCTGTTTTTT.

The table lists this clone with a count of one. The chain combines TRBV25-1 with TRBJ1-6; D is unresolved. V was shortened by 5 bases and J by 5 bases, with 13 bases between the two germline ends. There are 15 residues in the CDR3. The germline gives CDR1 MGHDK, CDR2 SYGVNS. CDR3 sequence: CASSSRHHHNSPLHF. As DNA, the CDR3 is TGTGCCAGCAGTAGTAGACACCACCATAATTCACCCCTCCACTTT.

The chain carries TRBV4-2 and TRBJ2-3; the match to TRBD2 covers 9 bases. The V segment lost 0 bases and the J segment 4 bases; nucleotides outside the gene matches: 11. Germline V gives CDR1 LGHNA, CDR2 YNFKEQ. This CDR3 region has 18 residues. The CDR3 loop is CASSQEVELAGYADTQYF. The CDR3 DNA is TGTGCCAGCAGCCAAGAAGTAGAGCTAGCGGGATATGCAGATACGCAGTATTTT.

This clone came up once. The chain carries TRBV24-1 and TRBJ1-5; TRBD1 aligns across 7 bases. The length of the CDR3 is 14 residues. Germline V gene data show CDR1 as KGHDR and CDR2 as SFDVKD. V dropped 3 bases and J dropped 7; count of bases not matched to a gene: 5. CDR3 sequence reads: CATSDLTQGQPQHF. DNA for the CDR3: TGTGCCACCAGTGATCTAACACAGGGGCAGCCCCAGCATTTT.

This chain links TRBV19 with TRBJ2-7, with D hard to call. CDR3 length: 14 residues. Trimming took off 3 bases at V and 0 bases at J, with 9 bases between the two ends. The V gene's germline CDR1 is LNHDA and CDR2 SQIVND (reference sequence). The CDR3 protein is CASSIVKNSYEQYF. For the CDR3, the DNA is TGTGCCAGTAGTATCGTTAAAAACTCCTACGAGCAGTACTTC.

This clone appeared a single time. The chain carries TRBV2 and TRBJ2-3; D is unresolved. Germline V gene lookup returns CDR1 SNHLY and CDR2 FYNNEI. Trimming took off 0 bases at V and 9 bases at J, with 10 bases between the two ends. This CDR3 has 13 residues. The CDR3 region has the DNA TGTGCCAGCAGTGAAGCCCCCCTCCTAACGCAGTATTTT. It is translated as CASSEAPLLTQYF.

V and J are TRBV7-9 and TRBJ2-1, with D maybe TRBD2 (5 bases). The V gene's germline CDR1 is SEHNR and CDR2 FQNEAQ (reference sequence). Trimming took off 9 bases at V and 1 base at J, with 13 bases between the two ends. CDR3 size: 14 residues. The CDR3 coding sequence is TGTGCCAGTCCACTAGGCGATTCCTACAATGAGCAGTTCTTC. It codes for CASPLGDSYNEQFF.

This sequence joins TRBV5-1 and TRBJ2-1, with 9 nucleotides matching TRBD2. V lost 0 bases, J lost 13 bases, and 14 bases stayed unmatched. CDR3 length: 16 amino acids. In germline, CDR1 is SGHRS, CDR2 YFSETQ. CDR3 nucleotide sequence: TGCGCCAGCAGCTTGGAATTGAGCGGGAGGAAAAAGATTCAGTTCTTC. Translation gives CASSLELSGRKKIQFF.

V is TRBV2 and J is TRBJ1-2; unclear D gene. This CDR3 contains 12 residues. V was clipped by 4 bases and J by 10 bases, with 13 bases between them. In germline, CDR1 is SNHLY, CDR2 FYNNEI. CDR3 in amino acids: CASSVAEATYTF. The CDR3 DNA is TGTGCCAGCAGTGTTGCGGAGGCCACCTACACCTTC.

This clone was recorded a few times. This chain joins TRBV7-9 and TRBJ1-2; D not certain. V was clipped by 5 bases and J by 1 base, with 17 bases between them. Germline-derived CDR1 and CDR2 are SEHNR and FQNEAQ (reference sequence). The CDR3 has 16 amino acids. Here the CDR3 DNA reads TGTGCCAGCAGCCGAGGTGACGTCACAAGTAACTATGGCTACACCTTC. It specifies CASSRGDVTSNYGYTF.

The gene calls are TRBV5-5 and TRBJ1-3; D call uncertain. The ends were cut back, 1 base at V and 2 bases at J, with 10 bases in the middle. The CDR3 is 15 amino acids. From germline, CDR1 is SGHKS and CDR2 YYEKEE (reference sequence). The CDR3 here is CASSLPPSPGNTIYF. The CDR3 coding sequence is TGTGCCAGCAGCTTGCCTCCGAGCCCTGGAAACACCATATATTTT.

This chain joins TRBV5-6 and TRBJ1-2; D might be TRBD1 (5 bases). The germline V gene encodes CDR1 SGHDT and CDR2 YYEEEE. Trimming took 0 bases from V and 4 from J, leaving 13 bases between them. The CDR3 loop spans 15 amino acids. The CDR3 DNA sequence: TGTGCCAGCAGCTTGGCCTTGGGGGGAGCCTATGGCTACACCTTC. It codes for CASSLALGGAYGYTF.

This clone was seen just once. This rearrangement joins TRBV28 to TRBJ1-2; 7 positions agree with TRBD1. The V segment lost 6 bases and the J segment 5 bases; nucleotides outside the gene matches: 9. Germline CDR1 and CDR2: MDHEN and SYDVKM. The CDR3 length is 14 residues. This CDR3 reads CASSPPGQMYGYTF. The CDR3 nucleotides are TGTGCCAGCAGCCCGCCGGGACAGATGTATGGCTACACCTTC.